This TCR beta chain was sequenced during a study of T-cell memory formation after mild COVID-19. As concerns this clonotype: Its matching antigen is unknown.

A 5'RACE reaction primed in the constant segment made cDNA libraries of TCR alpha and TCR beta, and these carried sample barcodes and UMIs. MiXCR, applied by TCRdb to the 5' RACE reads, yields one record per CDR3 protein. The sample has tens of thousands of distinct CDR3 sequences, approximately 15% seen once. The length of the CDR3 is 15 residues. The V gene's germline CDR1 is LGHNA and CDR2 YSLEER. V was shortened by 0 bases and J by 5 bases, with 13 bases between the two germline ends. Whole-study findings and limits: CM and EM subsets held most contracting CD4+ clones; EMRA held CD8+ ones. Later expanders leaned CD4+, whereas clones that contracted between day 15 and 85 were balanced CD4/CD8. Memory from before infection featured some responding clones, which suggests cross-reactive memory joined.

The sample comprised PBMCs or a T cell subset sorted from them (not recorded which). The sequence was obtained from an adult woman who had mild COVID-19 (a few samples of this study predate the infection). Cell type and time point are not known. This chain connects TRBV4-3 to TRBJ1-2; possibly TRBD1 for D (6 bases). As DNA, the CDR3 is TGCGCCAGCAGCCAAGACAGGGGAGTATGGTATGGCTACACCTTC. This encodes CASSQDRGVWYGYTF.